The next 21 T cell receptor beta chains were all read from a single sample in a study of synovial regulatory T cells in juvenile arthritis. Repertoires were generated with immunoSEQ multiplex PCR, while TCRdb's copy carries only in-frame clones and drops some. This table lists roughly 9,900 clones. Material: Treg cells from blood. As for subset: remaining (HLA-DR-negative) circulating blood Treg cells. The source is a donor aged 2 to 35 with juvenile idiopathic arthritis.

The chain employs TRBV7-9 and TRBJ2-7; TCRdb proposes TRBD1, but this gene call is untestable without DNA. Germline V gene lookup returns CDR1 SEHNR and CDR2 FQNEAQ (reference sequence). The CDR3 contains 14 residues. The DNA sequence is not available. This CDR3 reads CASSPSRTYYEQYF.

V and J are TRBV5-1 and TRBJ1-2; TCRdb calls TRBD1, which cannot be checked without DNA. Per the germline V gene, CDR1 is SGHRS and CDR2 is YFSETQ. This CDR3 has 13 residues. Nucleotide data are not available. The CDR3 reads CASSLQGRLGYTF.

The CDR3 spells CASSPMGLAIYEQYF. The chain couples TRBV28 to TRBJ2-7. CDR3 length equals 15 residues. Only the protein is available. Germline V CDR1 and CDR2: MDHEN, SYDVKM.

V usage is TRBV18 and J usage is TRBJ2-1; TCRdb selects TRBD2, and the lack of DNA leaves this call unchecked. Germline CDR1 and CDR2: KGHSH and LQKENI. There are 14 residues in the CDR3. No DNA is recorded. The CDR3 here is CASSPVPGLAEQFF.

This chain joins TRBV28 and TRBJ2-7; checking the TCRdb D call of TRBD1 is not possible without DNA. The CDR3 is made up of 13 amino acids. Only the protein is on record. The V gene's germline CDR1 is MDHEN and CDR2 SYDVKM. This CDR3 reads CASSPPHRYEQYF.

The genes are TRBV5-1 and TRBJ2-2. The CDR3 runs 13 residues. No DNA was logged. The V gene's germline CDR1 is SGHRS and CDR2 YFSETQ. CDR3 sequence: CASVSQNTGELFF.

The chain employs TRBV9 and TRBJ1-4; TCRdb's D gene call, TRBD1, goes unchecked for lack of DNA. The germline V gene has CDR1 SGDLS and CDR2 YYNGEE. The CDR3 totals 18 residues. A DNA sequence was not provided. CDR3 sequence: CASSFRPDPGTVNEKLFF.

This chain links TRBV10-3 with TRBJ1-2. Germline V gene lookup returns CDR1 ENHRY and CDR2 SYGVKD. The CDR3 totals 14 residues. This entry has no DNA. This CDR3 reads CAISEAQARDGYTF.

V is TRBV19 and J is TRBJ2-1; TCRdb calls TRBD2, which cannot be checked without DNA. Per germline, CDR1 LNHDA and CDR2 SQIVND (reference sequence). The CDR3 consists of 21 residues. The DNA is unrecorded. The chain's CDR3 is CASRARLAGNISPSSYNEQFF.

The genes are TRBV7-9 and TRBJ2-1. This CDR3 has 14 amino acids. Nucleotide data are not available. Germline loops: CDR1 SEHNR, CDR2 FQNEAQ (reference sequence). The CDR3 here is CASSLYGRYNEQFF.

The genes are TRBV5-1 and TRBJ1-2; TCRdb reports TRBD1, a call that lacks DNA to check it against. Germline V CDR1 and CDR2: SGHRS, YFSETQ. The CDR3 length is 14 residues. No DNA is listed. CDR3: CASSLGQGDYGYTF.

Here the CDR3 reads CASSSGNTIYF. This chain uses TRBV27 with TRBJ1-3. Germline V gene lookup returns CDR1 MNHEY and CDR2 SMNVEV (reference sequence). CDR3 size: 11 residues. DNA is not recorded here.

The chain joins TRBV10-3 to TRBJ1-1; without DNA, the TCRdb call of TRBD1 cannot be checked. The germline CDR1 and CDR2 sequences are ENHRY and SYGVKD. The CDR3 has 17 residues. Nucleotide data are not available. The CDR3 region is CAISESMSGGRNTEAFF.

V and J are TRBV5-1 and TRBJ2-1. The germline gives CDR1 SGHRS, CDR2 YFSETQ. This CDR3 comprises 13 residues. No DNA is recorded. The CDR3: CASSLEGWNEQFF.

The genes are TRBV4-2 and TRBJ2-7. CDR1 and CDR2 from the germline V gene are LGHNA and YNFKEQ. CDR3 length equals 15 residues. There is no recorded DNA. CDR3 residues: CASSQVGEPASEQYF.

The chain has TRBV4-2 and TRBJ2-6; there is no DNA to check the TCRdb D call of TRBD2. CDR3 length: 18 amino acids. DNA for this receptor is not on file. The germline CDR1 and CDR2 sequences are LGHNA and YNFKEQ. The CDR3 here is CASSQAPRRYSGANVLTF.

This chain uses TRBV4-1 with TRBJ2-3; there is no DNA to check the TCRdb D call of TRBD2. Germline V gene sequence: CDR1 MGHRA, CDR2 YSYEKL. The CDR3 is 18 residues long. No DNA accompanies this entry. CDR3 in amino acids: CASSQAPPSGGRTDTQYF.

This chain connects TRBV7-9 to TRBJ2-1; TCRdb's D call, TRBD2, is unchecked because there is no DNA. CDR3 size: 13 residues. No DNA has been recorded. Germline CDR1 reads SEHNR; CDR2 reads FQNEAQ (reference sequence). This chain's CDR3 is CASSLNRGNEQFF. The full variable domain, its missing parts supplied by reference TRBV7-9 and TRBJ2-1, is DTGVSQNPRHKITKRGQNVTFRCDPISEHNRLYWYRQTLGQGPEFLTYFQNEAQLEKSRLLSDRFSAERPKGSFSTLEIQRTEQGDSAMYLCASSLNRGNEQFFGPGTRLTVL.

The V and J genes are TRBV19 and TRBJ2-1; TCRdb names TRBD2, which stays unverified in the absence of DNA. Germline V gene lookup returns CDR1 LNHDA and CDR2 SQIVND (reference sequence). This CDR3 is 16 amino acids long. No DNA has been recorded. CDR3 residues: CASSIARAGAINEQFF.

The chain combines TRBV7-3 with TRBJ2-5; the TCRdb call, TRBD1, lacks DNA for checking. The CDR3 consists of 14 residues. The protein alone is recorded here. CDR1 and CDR2 (germline): SGHTA, FQGTGA. CDR3 sequence reads: CASPEGETPETQYF.

This chain connects TRBV6-6 to TRBJ1-1; as DNA is missing, the TRBD1 call by TCRdb cannot be tested. The CDR3 contains 16 residues. DNA is not on record. Germline CDR1 is MNHNY and CDR2 is SVGAGI (reference sequence). The CDR3 is CASSPLIGQGNTEAFF.